This TCR beta chain was sequenced for a study of shared clonotypes between healthy human individuals. Whole-study results and caveats: Rarefaction exposed incomplete sorted-subset sequencing despite large depth. The naive CD4 repertoires of a handful of donors were compared, and around 4.7% of clonotypes were shared.

As to this clone: The target antigen is unknown.

The CDR3 runs 13 residues. V was pared by 5 bases and J by 12 bases, with 12 bases of the junction left unmatched. CDR1 SGHTA and CDR2 FQGNSA come from the germline V gene. Using immunoSEQ multiplex PCR, the repertoire was profiled, and TCRdb retains in-frame clones only, with some absent. The repertoire has about 1 million clones, roughly 80% of them found once; the top ten carry 1.4%. The rearrangement joins TRBV7-2 to TRBJ2-7, with 8 nucleotides matching TRBD2. The TCR was taken from a young man in good health. The sequencing input was memory CD4+ T cells sorted from blood. Described subset: CD45RA-negative fraction. In DNA form, the CDR3 reads TGTGCCAGCAGCACTTTAGCGGGACCCCGCGGGTACTTC. It encodes CASSTLAGPRGYF.